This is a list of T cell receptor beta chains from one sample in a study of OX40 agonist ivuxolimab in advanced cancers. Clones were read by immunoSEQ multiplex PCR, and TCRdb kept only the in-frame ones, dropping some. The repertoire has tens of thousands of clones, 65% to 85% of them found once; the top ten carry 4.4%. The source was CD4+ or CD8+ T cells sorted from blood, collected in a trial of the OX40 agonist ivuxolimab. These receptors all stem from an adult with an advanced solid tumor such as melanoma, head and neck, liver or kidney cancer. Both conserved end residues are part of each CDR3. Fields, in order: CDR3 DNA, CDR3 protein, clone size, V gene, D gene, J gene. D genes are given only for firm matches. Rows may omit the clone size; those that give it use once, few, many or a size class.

CDR3nt: TGCGCCAGCAGCTTAGGGACAGGCCTCCTAAGTTATGGCTACACCTTC
CDR3aa: CASSLGTGLLSYGYTF
abundance: -
v_gene: TRBV5-1
d_gene: TRBD1
j_gene: TRBJ1-2

CDR3nt: TGTGCCAGTAGGGGGTCGGGATCCTATAATTCACCCCTCCACTTT
CDR3aa: CASRGSGSYNSPLHF
abundance: once
v_gene: TRBV19
d_gene: -
j_gene: TRBJ1-6

CDR3nt: TGTGCCAGTAGTATAGGGGGATGGGGGAGCAATCAGCCCCAGCATTTT
CDR3aa: CASSIGGWGSNQPQHF
abundance: -
v_gene: TRBV19
d_gene: -
j_gene: TRBJ1-5

CDR3nt: TGTGCCAGCAGTTTATCCGGACAGGGATCGGACACTGAAGCTTTCTTT
CDR3aa: CASSLSGQGSDTEAFF
abundance: -
v_gene: TRBV28
d_gene: TRBD1
j_gene: TRBJ1-1

CDR3nt: TGTGCCAGCAGCCCAAGGCAGGACTATGGCTACACCTTC
CDR3aa: CASSPRQDYGYTF
abundance: few
v_gene: TRBV13
d_gene: -
j_gene: TRBJ1-2

CDR3nt: TGTGCCAGCAGCTCTGAAGGGTTCTCGGGAAACACCATATATTTT
CDR3aa: CASSSEGFSGNTIYF
abundance: -
v_gene: TRBV6-5
d_gene: -
j_gene: TRBJ1-3

CDR3nt: TGTGCCAGCAGCTTAGACCTTAAGGACGAGCAGTACTTC
CDR3aa: CASSLDLKDEQYF
abundance: -
v_gene: TRBV11-1
d_gene: -
j_gene: TRBJ2-7

CDR3nt: TGTGCCAGCAGTTACTCAGGGATAGGGGATCAGCCCCAGCATTTT
CDR3aa: CASSYSGIGDQPQHF
abundance: -
v_gene: TRBV6-6
d_gene: -
j_gene: TRBJ1-5

CDR3nt: TGTGCCAGCAGTTTATCCGATCCAGGGAGATATGGCTACACCTTC
CDR3aa: CASSLSDPGRYGYTF
abundance: few
v_gene: TRBV27
d_gene: -
j_gene: TRBJ1-2

CDR3nt: TGTGCCAGCAGTGAAGCGGTTGAAGCTTTCTTT
CDR3aa: CASSEAVEAFF
abundance: -
v_gene: TRBV25-1
d_gene: -
j_gene: TRBJ1-1

CDR3nt: TGTGCCAGCAGCTTCCGGGGCGGAGGCACTGAAGCTTTCTTT
CDR3aa: CASSFRGGGTEAFF
abundance: -
v_gene: TRBV27
d_gene: -
j_gene: TRBJ1-1

CDR3nt: TGCGCCAGCAGCTCGGACGGATTCTATGGCTACACCTTC
CDR3aa: CASSSDGFYGYTF
abundance: -
v_gene: TRBV5-1
d_gene: -
j_gene: TRBJ1-2

CDR3nt: TGTGCCATCAAGGGACAGACCTACGAGCAGTACTTC
CDR3aa: CAIKGQTYEQYF
abundance: once
v_gene: TRBV10-3
d_gene: TRBD1
j_gene: TRBJ2-7

CDR3nt: TGTGCCAGTAGTGTGAGCTGGGAAAACATTCAGTACTTC
CDR3aa: CASSVSWENIQYF
abundance: -
v_gene: TRBV19
d_gene: -
j_gene: TRBJ2-4

CDR3nt: TGTGCCAGCAGCCTAGACTCGAACCACAATGAGCAGTTCTTC
CDR3aa: CASSLDSNHNEQFF
abundance: -
v_gene: TRBV6-6
d_gene: -
j_gene: TRBJ2-1

CDR3nt: TGTGCCAGTAGTATCTCCCAGGGGGAGCTCCGAGGGGCCAACGTCCTGACTTTC
CDR3aa: CASSISQGELRGANVLTF
abundance: -
v_gene: TRBV19
d_gene: TRBD1
j_gene: TRBJ2-6

CDR3nt: TGCGCCAGCAGCTTGGACCGGGGACAGGGGAAAAAACCTTATAGCAATCAGCCCCAGCATTTT
CDR3aa: CASSLDRGQGKKPYSNQPQHF
abundance: -
v_gene: TRBV5-1
d_gene: TRBD1
j_gene: TRBJ1-5

CDR3nt: TGTGCCAGCAGCACAGGGTTTGAGACACCCCTCCACTTT
CDR3aa: CASSTGFETPLHF
abundance: -
v_gene: TRBV6-5
d_gene: -
j_gene: TRBJ1-6

CDR3nt: TGCGCCAGCTCCCTGGGACAGGGGGCGAGTAACACTGAAGCTTTCTTT
CDR3aa: CASSLGQGASNTEAFF
abundance: -
v_gene: TRBV5-1
d_gene: TRBD1
j_gene: TRBJ1-1

CDR3nt: TGTGCCAGCAAGGTAGCGGGGGGGGTTGAGCAGTTCTTC
CDR3aa: CASKVAGGVEQFF
abundance: few
v_gene: TRBV6-1
d_gene: TRBD2
j_gene: TRBJ2-1

CDR3nt: TGTGCCAGCAGTTACTCGGCACAGGGGGACAATGGCTACACCTTC
CDR3aa: CASSYSAQGDNGYTF
abundance: -
v_gene: TRBV6-5
d_gene: TRBD1
j_gene: TRBJ1-2

CDR3nt: TGTGCCAGCAGCTTAATAGGGGGACTAGCGGGGTTCGAGCAGTACTTC
CDR3aa: CASSLIGGLAGFEQYF
abundance: -
v_gene: TRBV7-9
d_gene: TRBD2
j_gene: TRBJ2-7

CDR3nt: TGTGCCAGCAGTTCTAACAGCCAAGAGACCCAGTACTTC
CDR3aa: CASSSNSQETQYF
abundance: -
v_gene: TRBV28
d_gene: -
j_gene: TRBJ2-5

CDR3nt: TGCACCAGCAGCCAAGACCCCGGGACCTGCCCGAGCTCCTATAATTCACCCCTCCACTTT
CDR3aa: CTSSQDPGTCPSSYNSPLHF
abundance: -
v_gene: TRBV1
d_gene: -
j_gene: TRBJ1-6

CDR3nt: TGTGCCAGTGCGACAGGGGTGGGACAGCCCCAGCATTTT
CDR3aa: CASATGVGQPQHF
abundance: -
v_gene: TRBV19
d_gene: TRBD1
j_gene: TRBJ1-5

CDR3nt: TGCGCCAGCAGCGATAAAAAGGGGGCTAGATCCTACGAGCAGTACTTC
CDR3aa: CASSDKKGARSYEQYF
abundance: -
v_gene: TRBV5-1
d_gene: TRBD1
j_gene: TRBJ2-7

CDR3nt: TGTGCCAGCAGTCACTTATCGGTCTTTAGGGACACTGAAGCTTTCTTT
CDR3aa: CASSHLSVFRDTEAFF
abundance: -
v_gene: TRBV6-6
d_gene: -
j_gene: TRBJ1-1

CDR3nt: TGTGCCAGCAGCCAAACCGGGACAGCGACCGGTACGCAGTATTTT
CDR3aa: CASSQTGTATGTQYF
abundance: -
v_gene: TRBV11-2
d_gene: TRBD1
j_gene: TRBJ2-3

CDR3nt: TGTGCCAGCAGCGTAGCTCCCAGCGGGGGAAGCACAGATACGCAGTATTTT
CDR3aa: CASSVAPSGGSTDTQYF
abundance: -
v_gene: TRBV9
d_gene: TRBD2
j_gene: TRBJ2-3

CDR3nt: TGTGCCAGCAGCGTAGGACTAGCGGGGGGGCACCAGTACTTC
CDR3aa: CASSVGLAGGHQYF
abundance: -
v_gene: TRBV9
d_gene: TRBD2
j_gene: TRBJ2-5

CDR3nt: TGTGCCAGCAGCCGCGACAGTTTCCGGACCGTTTTT
CDR3aa: CASSRDSFRTVF
abundance: -
v_gene: TRBV28
d_gene: -
j_gene: TRBJ1-4

CDR3nt: TGTGCCAGCAGCCTTACCGACAGGGGAACCAGGGATACGCAGTATTTT
CDR3aa: CASSLTDRGTRDTQYF
abundance: few
v_gene: TRBV11-1
d_gene: TRBD1
j_gene: TRBJ2-3

CDR3nt: TGTGCCAGCAGGACTAGCACAGATACGCAGTATTTT
CDR3aa: CASRTSTDTQYF
abundance: -
v_gene: TRBV25-1
d_gene: -
j_gene: TRBJ2-3

CDR3nt: TGTGCCAGCAGCGTAGGACGGGAGAACACTGAAGCTTTCTTT
CDR3aa: CASSVGRENTEAFF
abundance: -
v_gene: TRBV9
d_gene: -
j_gene: TRBJ1-1

CDR3nt: TGTGCCAGCAGTTTCCCCGTCCAGCTAGGCGAGCAGTTCTTC
CDR3aa: CASSFPVQLGEQFF
abundance: few
v_gene: TRBV6-6
d_gene: -
j_gene: TRBJ2-1

CDR3nt: TGTGCCAGCAGCTTTGGGACGAACACTGAAGCTTTCTTT
CDR3aa: CASSFGTNTEAFF
abundance: -
v_gene: TRBV7-2
d_gene: -
j_gene: TRBJ1-1

CDR3nt: TGCGCCAGCAGCACGGGACTAGTCGGGTACGAGCAGTACTTC
CDR3aa: CASSTGLVGYEQYF
abundance: few
v_gene: TRBV5-1
d_gene: TRBD2
j_gene: TRBJ2-7

CDR3nt: TGTGCCAGCAGTTACTCGATTTCCGGGGGCGAGCAGTACTTC
CDR3aa: CASSYSISGGEQYF
abundance: few
v_gene: TRBV6-5
d_gene: -
j_gene: TRBJ2-7

CDR3nt: TGCGCCAGCAGTTCAGGACGGACTGAAGCTTTCTTT
CDR3aa: CASSSGRTEAFF
abundance: -
v_gene: TRBV5-1
d_gene: -
j_gene: TRBJ1-1

CDR3nt: TGTGCCAGCGGAACTTCTCTTGACCCCGGGCACTTT
CDR3aa: CASGTSLDPGHF
abundance: -
v_gene: TRBV28
d_gene: -
j_gene: TRBJ1-6

CDR3nt: TGTGCCAGCAGTTTCCGGGGGGGCCACGAGCAGTACTTC
CDR3aa: CASSFRGGHEQYF
abundance: -
v_gene: TRBV27
d_gene: TRBD2
j_gene: TRBJ2-7

CDR3nt: TGTGCCAGCAGCCGCCAAGAGACCCAGTACTTC
CDR3aa: CASSRQETQYF
abundance: -
v_gene: TRBV6-1
d_gene: -
j_gene: TRBJ2-5

CDR3nt: TGTGCCAGTAGTATAGCCCGGACAGGGCCGGGCGCAAAACTGTTTTTT
CDR3aa: CASSIARTGPGAKLFF
abundance: -
v_gene: TRBV19
d_gene: TRBD1
j_gene: TRBJ1-4

CDR3nt: TGTGCTAGCAGCTTCCGGACTGGGGTCAATGAGCAGTTCTTC
CDR3aa: CASSFRTGVNEQFF
abundance: -
v_gene: TRBV7-7
d_gene: -
j_gene: TRBJ2-1

CDR3nt: TGTGCCAGCAGTCCACGCAATGAGCAGTTCTTC
CDR3aa: CASSPRNEQFF
abundance: -
v_gene: TRBV6-1
d_gene: -
j_gene: TRBJ2-1

CDR3nt: TGTGCCATCAGTGAGTCTGGCAGGAGCTCCTACAATGAGCAGTTCTTC
CDR3aa: CAISESGRSSYNEQFF
abundance: -
v_gene: TRBV10-3
d_gene: -
j_gene: TRBJ2-1

CDR3nt: TGTGCCAGCAGCTTGGTACCGGGACTAAGCACAGATACGCAGTATTTT
CDR3aa: CASSLVPGLSTDTQYF
abundance: -
v_gene: TRBV5-5
d_gene: TRBD2
j_gene: TRBJ2-3

CDR3nt: TGTGCCACCAGCAGAGAAGGTTTAGATTGGAACACCGGGGAGCTGTTTTTT
CDR3aa: CATSREGLDWNTGELFF
abundance: once
v_gene: TRBV15
d_gene: -
j_gene: TRBJ2-2

CDR3nt: TGTGCCAGCAGTGCCTCGGGACTCGGCCTCGAGCAGTACTTC
CDR3aa: CASSASGLGLEQYF
abundance: -
v_gene: TRBV25-1
d_gene: -
j_gene: TRBJ2-7

CDR3nt: TGTGCCAGCAGACGGACAGGGAATGAAAAACTGTTTTTT
CDR3aa: CASRRTGNEKLFF
abundance: -
v_gene: TRBV6-5
d_gene: TRBD1
j_gene: TRBJ1-4

CDR3nt: TGCGCCAGCAGCCCGAAGACAGGGTCGGATACGCAGTATTTT
CDR3aa: CASSPKTGSDTQYF
abundance: -
v_gene: TRBV5-1
d_gene: TRBD1
j_gene: TRBJ2-3